The clone carrying this TCR beta chain was observed a few times. TCRdb re-analysed the 5' RACE reads in MiXCR, keeping a single row per CDR3 protein. The sample records approximately 500,000 distinct CDR3 sequences, approximately 23% being singletons. This entry belongs to a study of T-cell memory formation after mild COVID-19. Turning to the study itself: Clusters of TCRs were largely donor specific.

The origin of this receptor is an adult woman who had mild COVID-19 (a few samples of this study predate the infection). Cell type and time point are not known. Sequencing was done on a sample of PBMCs or a T cell subset sorted from them (not recorded which).

This chain's CDR3 is CASSQAEGGSNQPQHF. The CDR3 region has the DNA TGTGCCAGCAGCCAAGCGGAAGGGGGTAGCAATCAGCCCCAGCATTTT. The V call is TRBV4-2, the J call TRBJ1-5; possibly TRBD1 for D (6 bases). Trimming shortened V by 1 base and J by 0 bases, and 10 bases separated the two germline ends. This CDR3 spans 16 amino acids. The V gene's germline CDR1 is LGHNA and CDR2 YNFKEQ.